These 22 T cell receptor beta chains came from one sample sequenced in a study of T-cell memory formation after mild COVID-19. Each CDR3 protein is one row after TCRdb ran MiXCR on the 5' RACE reads. The sample shows approximately 400,000 distinct CDR3 sequences, roughly 18% of them seen only once. Sequencing was done on a sample of PBMCs or a T cell subset sorted from them (not recorded which). These receptors all come from a man younger than 35 who had mild COVID-19 (a few samples of this study predate the infection). Cell type and time point are not known.

Only a few counts were recorded for this clonotype. J is TRBJ2-5 and V is TRBV7-9; the D gene is possibly TRBD2 (6 bases). The CDR3 sequence is 13 residues long. The V and J ends lost 7 bases and 0 bases respectively, with 9 bases between them. The V gene's germline CDR1 is SEHNR and CDR2 FQNEAQ (reference sequence). CDR3 nucleotide sequence: TGTGCCAGCACGGGAGCGGACCAAGAGACCCAGTACTTC. Translated, it gives CASTGADQETQYF.

This clonotype was picked up a small number of times. This CDR3 is CASSFGTGGREKLFF. The CDR3 bases are TGTGCCAGCAGCTTCGGGACAGGGGGCCGTGAAAAACTGTTTTTT. The gene calls are TRBV7-9 and TRBJ1-4; 12 nucleotides agree with TRBD1. Trimming took 3 bases from V and 7 from J; bases not matched to a gene: 3. The germline V gene has CDR1 SEHNR and CDR2 FQNEAQ (reference sequence). This CDR3 spans 15 amino acids. Together with reference TRBV7-9 and TRBJ1-4, the CDR3 gives the full variable domain: DTGVSQNPRHKITKRGQNVTFRCDPISEHNRLYWYRQTLGQGPEFLTYFQNEAQLEKSRLLSDRFSAERPKGSFSTLEIQRTEQGDSAMYLCASSFGTGGREKLFFGSGTQLSVL.

V usage is TRBV28 and J usage is TRBJ2-1; D could derive from TRBD1 or TRBD2 (5 bases each). Germline V gene lookup returns CDR1 MDHEN and CDR2 SYDVKM. The V gene lost 2 bases and the J gene lost 12 bases, with 14 bases spanning the gap. The CDR3 contains 13 residues. In nucleotides, the CDR3 is TGTGCCAGCAGTTTAGGTTTCGGGGCCGCGCAGTTCTTC. Protein: CASSLGFGAAQFF.

V is TRBV7-6 and J is TRBJ2-3, with D maybe TRBD2 (6 bases). The CDR3 is made up of 12 amino acids. Germline V gives CDR1 SGHVS, CDR2 FNYEAQ. The V end lost 10 bases, the J end lost 7 bases, and 15 bases lay between the germline ends. Written as DNA, the CDR3 is TGTGCCACCGGGACTTATCCCCATACGCAGTATTTT. It is translated as CATGTYPHTQYF. Based on the CDR3 plus reference TRBV7-6 and TRBJ2-3, the full variable domain is GAGVSQSPRYKVTKRGQDVALRCDPISGHVSLYWYRQALGQGPEFLTYFNYEAQQDKSGLPNDRFSAERPEGSISTLTIQRTEQRDSAMYRCATGTYPHTQYFGPGTRLTVL.

This clonotype has just a few counts. This rearrangement joins TRBV5-4 to TRBJ1-1, with 10 bases matching TRBD1. The CDR3 contains 17 residues. CDR1 is SGHNT, CDR2 YYREEE, per germline (reference sequence). The J segment lost 0 bases and the V segment lost 4 bases, leaving 9 bases of the junction unmatched. Written as DNA, the CDR3 is TGTGCCAGCAGCCGGACCGGGACAGGGGACATGAACACTGAAGCTTTCTTT. Its translation: CASSRTGTGDMNTEAFF.

This clonotype appeared a few times. This sequence joins TRBV25-1 and TRBJ2-1; 7 nucleotides match TRBD2. V lost 5 bases, J lost 5 bases, and 9 bases stayed unmatched. The CDR3 has 15 amino acids. Germline V gene sequence: CDR1 MGHDK, CDR2 SYGVNS. CDR3: CASSYYRGVNNEQFF. CDR3 coding DNA: TGTGCCAGCAGTTACTACCGGGGGGTAAACAATGAGCAGTTCTTC.

This chain joins TRBV10-3 and TRBJ2-7; D call uncertain. V lost 10 bases and J 0 bases, leaving 16 bases between the germline ends. This CDR3 region has 14 residues. Germline assignment: CDR1 ENHRY and CDR2 SYGVKD. The CDR3 protein is CATEDSRASYEQYF. CDR3 in DNA: TGTGCCACCGAAGACTCCCGGGCCTCCTACGAGCAGTACTTC.

A few counts support this clonotype. The CDR3 DNA reads TGTGCCTGGAGTGATAGAGATACGCAGTATTTT. Its translation is CAWSDRDTQYF. The chain carries TRBV30 and TRBJ2-3; D is undetermined. This CDR3 has 11 residues. Between the trimmed V and J ends, which lost 1 base and 5 bases, there was a span of 4 bases. Germline V gives CDR1 GTSNPN, CDR2 SVGIG (reference sequence).

This chain connects TRBV7-8 to TRBJ2-5; D is undetermined. V gave up 3 bases and J gave up 2 bases, with 7 bases separating them. The CDR3 has 13 residues. CDR1 and CDR2 (germline): SGHVS, FQNEAQ. This CDR3 is CASSFAEQETQYF. The CDR3 nucleotides are TGTGCCAGCAGCTTTGCGGAGCAAGAGACCCAGTACTTC.

This clonotype was observed at least ten times. CDR3 sequence (DNA): TGTGCCAGCAGTTACCGCGGACAGGGGATCTCCTACGAGCAGTACTTC. It translates to CASSYRGQGISYEQYF. J is TRBJ2-7 and V is TRBV6-5, with 9 bases matching TRBD1. With V trimmed by 2 bases and J by 0 bases, 5 bases remained unmatched. Germline V lookup: CDR1 MNHEY, CDR2 SVGAGI. The CDR3 loop spans 16 amino acids.

The rearrangement uses TRBV9 and TRBJ1-5; D is perhaps TRBD1 (6 bases). V was cut by 2 bases and J by 4 bases, with 10 bases left in between. Germline-derived CDR1 and CDR2 are SGDLS and YYNGEE. The CDR3 runs to 14 residues. CDR3 in DNA: TGTGCCAGCAGCGTCGGACAGTCAAATCAGCCCCAGCATTTT. Translating it yields CASSVGQSNQPQHF.

The rearrangement links TRBV6-2 or TRBV6-3 to TRBJ2-7; D is perhaps TRBD2 (7 bases). In germline, CDR1 is MNHEY, CDR2 SVGEGT. V was cut by 8 bases and J by 6 bases, with 11 bases left in between. The CDR3 spans 11 residues. CDR3 residues: CASGGAGEQYV. The DNA for the CDR3 is TGTGCCAGCGGGGGGGCGGGCGAGCAGTACGTC.

V gene TRBV7-2 combines with J gene TRBJ2-5, with TRBD2 identical over 8 bases. Germline V lookup: CDR1 SGHTA, CDR2 FQGNSA. The CDR3 consists of 19 residues. V was pared by 1 base and J by 2 bases, with 15 bases of the junction left unmatched. This chain's CDR3 is CASSLGLRSVSGGQETQYF. The CDR3 DNA reads TGTGCCAGCAGCTTAGGGCTCCGATCGGTCTCGGGGGGGCAAGAGACCCAGTACTTC.

This sequence joins TRBV30 and TRBJ2-3; TRBD2 matches at 8 bases. CDR1 and CDR2 (germline): GTSNPN, SVGIG (reference sequence). Trimming cost V 4 bases and J 2 bases; bases outside gene matches: 11. The CDR3 contains 16 residues. The CDR3 DNA reads TGTGCCTGGATCCAAGGTAGCGGGACCGCCACAGATACGCAGTATTTT. Encoded protein: CAWIQGSGTATDTQYF.

This clonotype was picked up a small number of times. The chain is built from TRBV7-9 and TRBJ2-5, with D uncertain. Germline V gene data show CDR1 as SEHNR and CDR2 as FQNEAQ (reference sequence). With 5 bases removed from V and 4 bases from J, the gap between germline ends came to 17 bases. This CDR3 comprises 15 residues. CDR3 region: CASSLPGLNLETQYF. The CDR3 DNA sequence: TGTGCCAGCAGCCTCCCGGGCCTCAACCTAGAGACCCAGTACTTC.

The chain employs TRBV4-3 and TRBJ1-4; no reliable D call. Germline V CDR1 and CDR2: LGHNA, YSLEER. This CDR3 has 13 residues. V lost 4 bases, J lost 8 bases, and 11 bases lay in between. The CDR3 loop reads CASSRRTGEKLFF. CDR3 in DNA: TGCGCCAGCAGCCGTAGGACCGGGGAAAAACTGTTTTTT.

This clonotype showed up many times. The gene calls are TRBV3-1 and TRBJ2-7; possible D gene TRBD2, 6 bases. The V gene lost 0 bases and the J gene lost 0 bases, with 15 bases spanning the gap. Per the germline V gene, CDR1 is LGHDT and CDR2 is YNNKEL (reference sequence). The length of the CDR3 is 17 residues. The CDR3 DNA is TGTGCCAGCAGCCAAGAGGGTCGGGGGTTCATCTCCTACGAGCAGTACTTC. The encoded protein is CASSQEGRGFISYEQYF.

V gene TRBV5-1 combines with J gene TRBJ2-7, with D possibly TRBD2 on 5 matching bases. Germline values: CDR1 SGHRS, CDR2 YFSETQ. The CDR3 contains 14 residues. The V end lost 1 base, the J end lost 7 bases, and 15 bases lay between the germline ends. CDR3 in amino acids: CASSLQGSLSEQYF. CDR3 nucleotides: TGCGCCAGCAGCTTGCAAGGGAGCCTTAGTGAGCAGTACTTC.

The sample holds a few counts of this clonotype. The chain joins TRBV5-1 to TRBJ2-5; 8 nucleotides agree with TRBD2. This CDR3 is built from 17 residues. After removal of 4 bases from V and 2 bases from J, the junction contained 13 bases not matched to a gene. Germline-derived CDR1 and CDR2 are SGHRS and YFSETQ. The CDR3 region is CASSPGLGGGRQETQYF. In DNA, the CDR3 is TGCGCCAGCAGCCCCGGACTTGGCGGGGGGCGACAAGAGACCCAGTACTTC.

This clonotype was seen only a few times. V gene TRBV6-5 combines with J gene TRBJ2-1, with TRBD2 matching 7 bases. Germline V gives CDR1 MNHEY, CDR2 SVGAGI. This CDR3 spans 17 amino acids. With 3 bases clipped from V and 3 bases from J, the junction kept 11 bases outside the gene matches. The CDR3 bases are TGTGCCAGCAGTTATCGGGAGGAGCCGGGGGGCTACAATGAGCAGTTCTTC. It specifies CASSYREEPGGYNEQFF.

The table lists this clonotype with a few counts. This rearrangement joins TRBV20-1 to TRBJ2-5, with D perhaps TRBD2 (6 bases). The CDR3 has 13 residues. Per germline, CDR1 DFQATT and CDR2 SNEGSKA (reference sequence). V was trimmed by 5 bases and J by 4 bases, leaving 14 bases between them. This CDR3 reads CSAWRAGLETQYF. CDR3 bases: TGCAGTGCTTGGCGGGCGGGGCTAGAGACCCAGTACTTC.

The table lists this clonotype with a few counts. The CDR3 region has the DNA TGTGCCAGTAGTACCGTAGGAGATACGCAGTATTTT. Protein: CASSTVGDTQYF. The chain is built from TRBV19 and TRBJ2-3; D is uncertain. Looked up from germline, CDR1 is LNHDA and CDR2 is SQIVND (reference sequence). Trimming took 4 bases from V and 5 from J, leaving 7 bases between them. The length of the CDR3 is 12 residues.